This T cell receptor beta chain was observed in a study of vaccination effects on CD4 cells after COVID-19. The overall study: Participants were vaccinated with two doses of either the BNT162b2 or mRNA-1273 vaccine. Study findings and constraints: Within healthy vaccinees, only 1 of 255 vaccine-induced clones displayed cross-reactivity with common cold coronaviruses. Late post-vaccination samples showed marked contraction of infection- and vaccine-induced clones.

A remark on this clone: Its cognate antigen is unknown.

CD4+ T cells specific for antigen were expanded with viral peptide pools by the ViraFEST assay before sequencing. The culture ran for roughly ten days before CD4+ T cells were isolated. According to the study, vaccine recipients showed no prior SARS-CoV-2 infection and negative nucleocapsid antibodies. Researchers swapped half the medium for IL-2 medium on both days 3 and 7. V lost 0 bases and J 4 bases, leaving 14 bases between the germline ends. The germline V gene encodes CDR1 SGHRS and CDR2 YFSETQ. The CDR3 extends over 15 amino acids. Some clones are missing from TCRdb's copy, which holds only in-frame ones; the method was immunoSEQ multiplex PCR. The table shows about 23,000 clones, with 55% to 80% occurring only once.

The chain combines TRBV5-1 with TRBJ2-7, with a weak D call TRBD2 (5 bases). The source is a human donor who received a COVID-19 vaccine. This specimen consisted of CD4+ T cells from PBMCs cultured with SARS-CoV-2 spike peptides, obtained before COVID-19 vaccination. CDR3 sequence (DNA): TGCGCCAGCAGCTTGGCCGAGGCTAGCCAGTACGAGCAGTACTTC. Protein product: CASSLAEASQYEQYF.